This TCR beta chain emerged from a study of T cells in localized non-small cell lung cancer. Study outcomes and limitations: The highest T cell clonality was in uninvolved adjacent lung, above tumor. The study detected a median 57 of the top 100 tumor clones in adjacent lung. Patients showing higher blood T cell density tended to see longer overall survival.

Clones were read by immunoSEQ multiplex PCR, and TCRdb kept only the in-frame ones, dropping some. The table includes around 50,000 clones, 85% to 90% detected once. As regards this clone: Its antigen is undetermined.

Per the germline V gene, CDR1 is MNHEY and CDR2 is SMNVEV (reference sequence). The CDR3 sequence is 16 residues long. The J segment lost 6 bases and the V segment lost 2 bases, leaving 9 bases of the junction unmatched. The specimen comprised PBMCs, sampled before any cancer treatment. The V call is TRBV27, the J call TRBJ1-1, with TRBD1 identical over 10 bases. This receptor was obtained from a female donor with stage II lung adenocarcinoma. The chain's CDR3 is CASSLTTGGGSAEAFF. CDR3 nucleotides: TGTGCCAGCAGTTTAACGACAGGGGGCGGGTCGGCTGAAGCTTTCTTT.